Given below is one TCR beta chain in context. Its antigen remains unidentified. The source of the sample is a study of CD8 T cells in Susac syndrome. Reverse transcription used roughly 0.45 to 1 ug RNA and random hexamers. By means of immunoSEQ multiplex PCR, TCR beta CDR3 spanning 54 Vbeta and 13 Jbeta underwent amplification. Each CDR3 protein is one row after TCRdb ran MiXCR on the immunoSEQ multiplex PCR reads. The table includes more than 200,000 distinct CDR3 sequences, 85% to 95% detected once. Sequencing of TCR beta, carried out with a high-throughput approach, was applied to CD8+ and CD4+ T cells from the blood. Study-level results: A relatively small number of individuals underwent TCR sequencing and HLA analysis.

The sample consisted of CD4+ T cells from PBMCs. The TCR was taken from a human donor with multiple sclerosis.

The CDR3 here is CASSTRQGNQPQHF. DNA for the CDR3: TGTGCCAGTAGTACCCGACAGGGTAATCAGCCCCAGCATTTT. The chain uses TRBV19 and TRBJ1-5; 7 nucleotides agree with TRBD1. The V and J ends lost 4 bases and 4 bases, in that order; junction bases with no gene match: 4. Germline V CDR1 and CDR2: LNHDA, SQIVND (reference sequence). The CDR3 totals 14 residues.